Presented here are 9 T cell receptor beta chains from one specimen sequenced in a study of somatic mutations in cytotoxic T cells in rheumatoid arthritis. Here immunoSEQ multiplex PCR was the method, and the copy in TCRdb shows in-frame clones only, minus some. The table shows nearly 11,000 clones, with roughly 79% occurring only once. Sequencing was carried out using CD8+ T cells sorted from blood. The source is a woman aged 60-75 years with rheumatoid arthritis.

The chain recombines TRBV29-1 with TRBJ2-1, with 9 nucleotides matching TRBD2. V lost 7 bases, J lost 8 bases, and 18 bases stayed unmatched. Germline V gene sequence: CDR1 SQVTM, CDR2 ANQGSEA. This CDR3 region has 16 residues. CDR3 sequence (DNA): TGCAGCGGGGAGGGGCTAGCGGGACTTCAAGGCGATGAGCAGTTCTTC. Translated: CSGEGLAGLQGDEQFF.

The chain employs TRBV29-1 and TRBJ1-4; D is ambiguous. The germline V and J ends were trimmed by 4 bases and 0 bases, with 6 bases remaining between them. This CDR3 is 13 amino acids long. Germline V gives CDR1 SQVTM, CDR2 ANQGSEA. The CDR3 sequence is CSVGGATNEKLFF. In DNA form, the CDR3 reads TGCAGCGTTGGGGGAGCAACTAATGAAAAACTGTTTTTT.

The chain carries TRBV19 and TRBJ2-1, with TRBD2 matching 7 bases. CDR3 length: 12 residues. Germline loops: CDR1 LNHDA, CDR2 SQIVND (reference sequence). Trimming removed 8 bases from V and 4 bases from J; junction bases left unmatched: 2. The CDR3 coding sequence is TGTGCCAGTGCTAGCGGTTACAATGAGCAGTTCTTC. Protein: CASASGYNEQFF.

The chain has TRBV7-9 and TRBJ2-1; 12 positions match TRBD2. V shed 8 bases, J shed 7 bases, and the junction held 12 bases outside the gene matches. The length of the CDR3 is 16 residues. Germline V lookup: CDR1 SEHNR, CDR2 FQNEAQ (reference sequence). CDR3 nucleotides: TGTGCCAGCGACGGACTAGCGGGACGAGGGGGGAATGAGCAGTTCTTC. Its translation is CASDGLAGRGGNEQFF.

This clone was detected only a few times. The chain employs TRBV5-5 and TRBJ1-5; D is unresolved. CDR3 length equals 15 residues. Germline values: CDR1 SGHKS, CDR2 YYEKEE (reference sequence). V lost 1 base and J lost 2, with 10 bases in between. CDR3 bases: TGTGCCAGCAGCTTGAGAGGGTTCGGCAATCAGCCCCAGCATTTT. Translation gives CASSLRGFGNQPQHF.

V is TRBV4-2 and J is TRBJ1-5, with 7 bases matching TRBD1. The germline V gene has CDR1 LGHNA and CDR2 YNFKEQ. CDR3 length: 19 amino acids. Trimming at V came to 3 bases and at J to 0 bases, leaving 14 bases not matched to a gene. CDR3 amino acids: CASSHNQQGPESSNQPQHF. The CDR3 DNA reads TGTGCCAGCAGCCATAACCAACAGGGGCCAGAATCTAGCAATCAGCCCCAGCATTTT.

This chain links TRBV19 with TRBJ2-7, with D unclear. The CDR3 runs 13 residues. CDR1 is LNHDA and CDR2 is SQIVND in the germline V gene (reference sequence). The germline V and J ends were trimmed by 1 base and 4 bases, with 8 bases remaining between them. The CDR3 sequence is CASSIGQKYEQYF. The CDR3 DNA follows: TGTGCCAGTAGTATAGGCCAGAAGTACGAGCAGTACTTC.

This clone was detected only once. The gene calls are TRBV5-1 and TRBJ2-7, with TRBD2 identical over 14 bases. This CDR3 is built from 16 residues. The germline gives CDR1 SGHRS, CDR2 YFSETQ. With 4 bases clipped from V and 4 bases from J, the junction kept 7 bases outside the gene matches. The CDR3 sequence: CASSHGTSGSSYEQYF. The CDR3 nucleotides are TGCGCCAGCAGCCACGGGACTAGCGGGAGTTCATACGAGCAGTACTTC.

This clone was recorded only once. The rearrangement uses TRBV15 and TRBJ1-2; the D gene is possibly TRBD1 (5 bases). The CDR3 loop spans 14 amino acids. Germline CDR1 reads LNHNV; CDR2 reads YYDKDF (reference sequence). The ends were cut back, 0 bases at V and 5 bases at J, with 10 bases in the middle. CDR3 sequence reads: CATSRETVGYGYTF. The CDR3 region has the DNA TGTGCCACCAGCAGAGAGACAGTCGGGTATGGCTACACCTTC.